Listed here is a single TCR beta chain. Only in-frame clones appear in the TCRdb table, and some are missing; sequencing was by immunoSEQ multiplex PCR. The sample shows 100,000 to 150,000 clones, 80% to 95% of them seen only once. This entry comes from a study of control samples from healthy donors and cancer patients. The CDR3 has 13 amino acids. Germline V gives CDR1 SGHTA, CDR2 FQGNSA. With 5 bases removed from V and 11 bases from J, the gap between germline ends came to 17 bases. The chain combines TRBV7-2 with TRBJ2-3; possibly TRBD2 for D (6 bases). The specimen sequenced was blood. The clonotype comes from a woman between 18 and 29 years old in good health. DNA for the CDR3: TGTGCCAGCAGCCCAAAAGGCGTGGAGGGGCAGTATTTT. As protein: CASSPKGVEGQYF.